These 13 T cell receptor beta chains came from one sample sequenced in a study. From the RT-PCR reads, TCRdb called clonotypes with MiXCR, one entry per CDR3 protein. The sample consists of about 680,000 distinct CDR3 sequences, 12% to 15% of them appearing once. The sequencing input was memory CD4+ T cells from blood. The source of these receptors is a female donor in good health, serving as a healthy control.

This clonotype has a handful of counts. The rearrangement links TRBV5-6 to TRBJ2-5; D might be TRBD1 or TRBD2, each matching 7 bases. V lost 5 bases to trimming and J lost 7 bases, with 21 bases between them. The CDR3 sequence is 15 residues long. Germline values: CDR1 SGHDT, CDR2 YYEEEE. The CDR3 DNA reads TGTGCCAGCAGTCCTAGCAGGGGGGGTCGGTTGACCCAGTACTTC. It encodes CASSPSRGGRLTQYF.

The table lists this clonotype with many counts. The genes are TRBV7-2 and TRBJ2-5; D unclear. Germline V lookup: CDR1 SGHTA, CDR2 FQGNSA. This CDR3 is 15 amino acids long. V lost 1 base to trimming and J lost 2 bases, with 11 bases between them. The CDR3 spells CASSLVGLQQETQYF. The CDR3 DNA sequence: TGTGCCAGCAGCTTAGTCGGCCTGCAACAAGAGACCCAGTACTTC.

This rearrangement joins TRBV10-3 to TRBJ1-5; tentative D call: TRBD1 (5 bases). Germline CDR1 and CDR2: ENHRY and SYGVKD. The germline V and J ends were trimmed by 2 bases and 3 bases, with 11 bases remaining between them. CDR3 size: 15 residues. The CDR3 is CAISELAGSNQPQHF. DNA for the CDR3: TGTGCCATCAGTGAGCTAGCAGGGTCCAATCAGCCCCAGCATTTT.

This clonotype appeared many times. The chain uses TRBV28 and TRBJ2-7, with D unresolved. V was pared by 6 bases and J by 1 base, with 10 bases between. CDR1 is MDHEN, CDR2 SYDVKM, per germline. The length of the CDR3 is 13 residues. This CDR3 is CASRWGKSYEQYF. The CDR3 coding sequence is TGTGCCAGCAGATGGGGAAAGTCCTACGAGCAGTACTTC.

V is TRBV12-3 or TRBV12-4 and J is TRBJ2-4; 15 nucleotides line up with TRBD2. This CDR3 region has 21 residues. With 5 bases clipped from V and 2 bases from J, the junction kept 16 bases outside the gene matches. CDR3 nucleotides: TGTGCCAGCAGTCGCGACTTGGGACTAGCGGGAGGAGTACGGACCAAAAACATTCAGTACTTC. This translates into CASSRDLGLAGGVRTKNIQYF.

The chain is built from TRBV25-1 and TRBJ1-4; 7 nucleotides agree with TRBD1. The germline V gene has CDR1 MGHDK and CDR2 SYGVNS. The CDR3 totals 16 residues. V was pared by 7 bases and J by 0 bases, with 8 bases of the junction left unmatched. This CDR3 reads CASKGAYNATNEKLFF. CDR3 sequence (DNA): TGTGCCAGCAAGGGGGCTTATAACGCAACTAATGAAAAACTGTTTTTT.

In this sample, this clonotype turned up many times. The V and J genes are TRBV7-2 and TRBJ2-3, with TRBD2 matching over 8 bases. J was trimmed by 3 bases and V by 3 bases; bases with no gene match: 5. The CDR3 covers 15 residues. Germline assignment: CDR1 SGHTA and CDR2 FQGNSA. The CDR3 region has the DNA TGTGCCAGCAGCTTTAGCGGGGCTAGGACAGATACGCAGTATTTT. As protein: CASSFSGARTDTQYF.

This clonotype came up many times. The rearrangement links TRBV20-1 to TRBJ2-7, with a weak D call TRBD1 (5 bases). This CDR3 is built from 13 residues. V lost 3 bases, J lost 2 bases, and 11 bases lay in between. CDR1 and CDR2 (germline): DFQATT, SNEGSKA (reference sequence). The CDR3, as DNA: TGCAGTGCTAGTGGTGGGGCCACCTACGAGCAGTACTTC. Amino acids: CSASGGATYEQYF.

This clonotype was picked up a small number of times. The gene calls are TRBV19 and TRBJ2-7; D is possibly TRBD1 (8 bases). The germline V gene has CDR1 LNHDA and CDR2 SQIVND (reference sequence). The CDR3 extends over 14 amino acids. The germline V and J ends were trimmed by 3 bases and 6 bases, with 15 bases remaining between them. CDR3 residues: CASSIKTGEGEQYF. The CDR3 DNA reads TGTGCCAGTAGTATTAAGACAGGGGAGGGCGAGCAGTACTTC.

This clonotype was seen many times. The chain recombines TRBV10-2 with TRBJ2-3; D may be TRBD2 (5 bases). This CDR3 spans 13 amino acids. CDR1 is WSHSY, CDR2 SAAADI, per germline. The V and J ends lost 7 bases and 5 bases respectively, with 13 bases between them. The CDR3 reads CASKILAEDTQYF. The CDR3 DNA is TGCGCCAGCAAGATCCTAGCAGAAGATACGCAGTATTTT.

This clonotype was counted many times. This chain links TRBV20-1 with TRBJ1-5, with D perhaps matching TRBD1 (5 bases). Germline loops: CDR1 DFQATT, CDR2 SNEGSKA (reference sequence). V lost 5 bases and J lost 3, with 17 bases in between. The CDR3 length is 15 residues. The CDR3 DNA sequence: TGCAGTGCTCCCTCGGGGGGGGGAATCAATCAGCCCCAGCATTTT. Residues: CSAPSGGGINQPQHF.

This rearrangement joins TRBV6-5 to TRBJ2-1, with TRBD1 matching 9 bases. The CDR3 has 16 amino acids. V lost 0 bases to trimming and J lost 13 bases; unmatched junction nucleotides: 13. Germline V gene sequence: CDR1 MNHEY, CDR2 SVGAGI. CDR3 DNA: TGTGCCAGCAGTTACTCGAGGGACAGGGTCGGGGCGGGACAGTTCTTC. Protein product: CASSYSRDRVGAGQFF.

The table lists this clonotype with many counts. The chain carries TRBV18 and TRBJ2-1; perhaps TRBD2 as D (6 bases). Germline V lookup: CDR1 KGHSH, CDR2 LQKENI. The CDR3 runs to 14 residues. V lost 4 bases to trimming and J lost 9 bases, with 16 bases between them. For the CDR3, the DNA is TGTGCCAGCTCACAGGCGGGACCCCACTTTGAGCAGTTCTTC. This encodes CASSQAGPHFEQFF.